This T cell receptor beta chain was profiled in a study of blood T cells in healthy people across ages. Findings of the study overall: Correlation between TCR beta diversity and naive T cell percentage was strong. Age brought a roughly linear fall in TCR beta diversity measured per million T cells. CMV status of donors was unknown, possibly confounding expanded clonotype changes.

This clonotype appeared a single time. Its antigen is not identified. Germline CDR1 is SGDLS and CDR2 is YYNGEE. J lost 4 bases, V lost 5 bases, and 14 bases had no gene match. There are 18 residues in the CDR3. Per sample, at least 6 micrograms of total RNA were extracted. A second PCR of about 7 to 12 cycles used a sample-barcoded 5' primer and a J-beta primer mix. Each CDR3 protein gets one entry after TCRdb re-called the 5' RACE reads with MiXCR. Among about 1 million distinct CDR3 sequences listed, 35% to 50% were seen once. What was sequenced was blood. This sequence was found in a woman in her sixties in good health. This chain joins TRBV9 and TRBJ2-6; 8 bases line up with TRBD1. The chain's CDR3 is CASSTIVAGGTGANVLTF. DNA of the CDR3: TGTGCCAGCAGTACGATCGTGGCAGGGGGCACCGGGGCCAACGTCCTGACTTTC.